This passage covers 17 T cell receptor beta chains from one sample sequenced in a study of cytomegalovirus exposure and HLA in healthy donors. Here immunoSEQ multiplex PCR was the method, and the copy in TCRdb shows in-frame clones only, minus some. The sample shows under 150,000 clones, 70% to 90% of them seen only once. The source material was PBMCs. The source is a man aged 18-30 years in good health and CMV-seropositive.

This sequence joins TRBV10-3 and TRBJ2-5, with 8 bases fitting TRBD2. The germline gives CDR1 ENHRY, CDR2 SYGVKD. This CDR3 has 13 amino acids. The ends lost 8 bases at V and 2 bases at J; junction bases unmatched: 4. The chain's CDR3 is CAIQAGGQETQYF. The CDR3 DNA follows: TGTGCCATCCAGGCGGGAGGTCAAGAGACCCAGTACTTC.

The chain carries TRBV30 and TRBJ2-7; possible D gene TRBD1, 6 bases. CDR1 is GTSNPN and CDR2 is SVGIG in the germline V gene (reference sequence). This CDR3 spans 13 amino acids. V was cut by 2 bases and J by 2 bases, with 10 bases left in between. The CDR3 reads CAWSLRGTYEQYF. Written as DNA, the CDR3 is TGTGCCTGGAGTCTCAGGGGAACCTACGAGCAGTACTTC.

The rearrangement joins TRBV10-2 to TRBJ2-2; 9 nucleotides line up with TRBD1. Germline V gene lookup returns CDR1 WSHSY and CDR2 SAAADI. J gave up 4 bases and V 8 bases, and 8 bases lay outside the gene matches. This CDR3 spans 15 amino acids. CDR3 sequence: CASRGTGISTGELFF. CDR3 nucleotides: TGCGCCAGCCGTGGGACAGGGATAAGCACCGGGGAGCTGTTTTTT.

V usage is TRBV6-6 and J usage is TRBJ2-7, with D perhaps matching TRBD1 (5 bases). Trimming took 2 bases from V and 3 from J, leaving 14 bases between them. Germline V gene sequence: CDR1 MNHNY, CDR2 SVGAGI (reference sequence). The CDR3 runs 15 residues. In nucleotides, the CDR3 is TGTGCCAGCAGTTACGACAGCCCCTCGTACTACGAGCAGTACTTC. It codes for CASSYDSPSYYEQYF.

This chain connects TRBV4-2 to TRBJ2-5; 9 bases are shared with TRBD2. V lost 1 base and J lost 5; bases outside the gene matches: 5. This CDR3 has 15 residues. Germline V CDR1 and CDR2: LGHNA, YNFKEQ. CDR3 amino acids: CASSQVAGEGETQYF. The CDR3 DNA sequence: TGTGCCAGCAGCCAAGTAGCGGGAGAAGGTGAGACCCAGTACTTC.

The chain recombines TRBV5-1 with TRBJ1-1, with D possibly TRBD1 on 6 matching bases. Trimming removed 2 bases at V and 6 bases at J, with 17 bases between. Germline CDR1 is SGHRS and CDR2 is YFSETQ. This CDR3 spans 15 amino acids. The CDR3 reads CASSLTTGPDPEAFF. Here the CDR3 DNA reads TGCGCCAGCAGCTTAACGACAGGCCCGGACCCTGAAGCTTTCTTT.

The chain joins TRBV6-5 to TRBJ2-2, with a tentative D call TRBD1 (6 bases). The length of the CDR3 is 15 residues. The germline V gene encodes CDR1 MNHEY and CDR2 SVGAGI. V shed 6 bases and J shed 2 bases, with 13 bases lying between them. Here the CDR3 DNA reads TGTGCCAGCAGCCCAGGGGTCGACAACACCGGGGAGCTGTTTTTT. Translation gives CASSPGVDNTGELFF.

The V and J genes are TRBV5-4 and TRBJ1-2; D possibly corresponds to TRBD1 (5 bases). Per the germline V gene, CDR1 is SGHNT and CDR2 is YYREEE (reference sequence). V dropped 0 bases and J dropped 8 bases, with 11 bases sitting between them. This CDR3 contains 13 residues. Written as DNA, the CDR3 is TGTGCCAGCAGCTTGGTGGCAGGGCACGGCTACACCTTC. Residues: CASSLVAGHGYTF. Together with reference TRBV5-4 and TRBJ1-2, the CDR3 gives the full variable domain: ETGVTQSPTHLIKTRGQQVTLRCSSQSGHNTVSWYQQALGQGPQFIFQYYREEENGRGNFPPRFSGLQFPNYSSELNVNALELDDSALYLCASSLVAGHGYTFGSGTRLTVV.

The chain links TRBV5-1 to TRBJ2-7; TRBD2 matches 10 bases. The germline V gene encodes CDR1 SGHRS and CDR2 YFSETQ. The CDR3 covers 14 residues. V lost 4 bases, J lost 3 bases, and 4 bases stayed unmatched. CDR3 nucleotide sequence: TGCGCCAGCAGCACTAGCGGGGAAAACTACGAGCAGTACTTC. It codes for CASSTSGENYEQYF.

CDR3 sequence: CASSQVLAPSYEQYF. In DNA, the CDR3 is TGCGCCAGCAGCCAAGTCCTAGCACCTAGCTACGAGCAGTACTTC. This chain uses TRBV4-1 with TRBJ2-7; perhaps TRBD2 as D (5 bases). V was pared by 1 base and J by 3 bases, with 13 bases between. Germline loops: CDR1 MGHRA, CDR2 YSYEKL. The CDR3 is made up of 15 amino acids.

In DNA, the CDR3 is TGTGCCAGCTCACCACCGATCCTAGCGGGAGTGTCTAATGAGCAGTTCTTC. It translates to CASSPPILAGVSNEQFF. V is TRBV18 and J is TRBJ2-1; TRBD2 matches at 10 bases. The CDR3 contains 17 residues. CDR1 and CDR2 (germline): KGHSH, LQKENI. Trimming cost V 0 bases and J 7 bases; bases outside gene matches: 9.

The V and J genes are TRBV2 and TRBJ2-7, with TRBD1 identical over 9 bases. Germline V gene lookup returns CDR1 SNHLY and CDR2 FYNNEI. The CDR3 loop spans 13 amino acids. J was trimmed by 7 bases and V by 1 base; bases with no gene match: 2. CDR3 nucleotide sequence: TGTGCCAGCAGTGAAGACAGGGGGCAGGAGCAGTACTTC. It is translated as CASSEDRGQEQYF.

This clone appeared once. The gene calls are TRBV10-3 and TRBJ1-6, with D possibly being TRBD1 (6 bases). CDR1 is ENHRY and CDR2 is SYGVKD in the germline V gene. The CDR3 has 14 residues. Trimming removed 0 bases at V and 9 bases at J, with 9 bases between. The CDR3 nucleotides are TGTGCCATCAGTGAGTCGCAGGGGCCTTCACCCCTCCACTTT. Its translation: CAISESQGPSPLHF.

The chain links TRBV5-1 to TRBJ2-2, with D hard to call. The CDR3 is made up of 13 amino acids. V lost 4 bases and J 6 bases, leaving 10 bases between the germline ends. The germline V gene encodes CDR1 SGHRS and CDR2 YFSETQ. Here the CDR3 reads CASSRGEAGELFF. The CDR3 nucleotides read TGCGCCAGCAGCCGTGGCGAGGCCGGGGAGCTGTTTTTT.

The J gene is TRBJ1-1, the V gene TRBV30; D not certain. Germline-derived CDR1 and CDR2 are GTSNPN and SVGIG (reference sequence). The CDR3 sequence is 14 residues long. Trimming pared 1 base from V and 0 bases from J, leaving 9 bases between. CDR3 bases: TGTGCCTGGAGTGCTGGCAGAATGAACACTGAAGCTTTCTTT. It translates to CAWSAGRMNTEAFF.

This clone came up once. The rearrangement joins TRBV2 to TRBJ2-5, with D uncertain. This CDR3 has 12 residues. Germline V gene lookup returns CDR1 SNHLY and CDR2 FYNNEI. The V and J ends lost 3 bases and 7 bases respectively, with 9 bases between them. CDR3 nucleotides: TGTGCCAGCAGTGAGTTAGAAGCGACCCAGTACTTC. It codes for CASSELEATQYF.

CDR3 region: CASSPGLAAAIDEQFF. The CDR3 DNA sequence: TGTGCCAGCTCACCCGGACTAGCGGCGGCGATTGATGAGCAGTTCTTC. The chain employs TRBV18 and TRBJ2-1; 10 bases agree with TRBD2. V trimming: 3 bases; J trimming: 8 bases; junction bases outside the gene matches: 10. This CDR3 has 16 amino acids. CDR1 is KGHSH, CDR2 LQKENI, per germline.